This T cell receptor beta chain stems from a study of blood T cells in healthy people across ages. General study findings and limits: PBMCs were not sorted, which prevented a conclusive comparison of naive versus antigen-experienced cells.

Each donor was a healthy Caucasian individual from Russia, aged roughly 6 to 90. Primers used in a second PCR of about 6 to 11 cycles were a sample-barcoded 5' primer and a J-beta primer mix. No fewer than 2.5 million CDR3-containing paired-end reads came from each sample. From the 5' RACE reads, TCRdb called clonotypes with MiXCR, one entry per CDR3 protein. The table lists hundreds of thousands of distinct CDR3 sequences, 58% of them singletons. As for this clonotype: Its cognate antigen is unknown.

The germline CDR1 and CDR2 sequences are SGHTA and FQGNSA. The CDR3 loop spans 16 amino acids. Losses at the gene ends were 5 bases for V and 0 bases for J; bases not matched to a gene: 6. The V and J genes are TRBV7-2 and TRBJ2-1, with TRBD1 matching 8 bases. Sequenced input: blood. This clonotype originated in a man in his sixties in good health. The CDR3 here is CASSHRTGRSYNEQFF. In DNA form, the CDR3 reads TGTGCCAGCAGCCACCGGACAGGGCGCTCCTACAATGAGCAGTTCTTC.